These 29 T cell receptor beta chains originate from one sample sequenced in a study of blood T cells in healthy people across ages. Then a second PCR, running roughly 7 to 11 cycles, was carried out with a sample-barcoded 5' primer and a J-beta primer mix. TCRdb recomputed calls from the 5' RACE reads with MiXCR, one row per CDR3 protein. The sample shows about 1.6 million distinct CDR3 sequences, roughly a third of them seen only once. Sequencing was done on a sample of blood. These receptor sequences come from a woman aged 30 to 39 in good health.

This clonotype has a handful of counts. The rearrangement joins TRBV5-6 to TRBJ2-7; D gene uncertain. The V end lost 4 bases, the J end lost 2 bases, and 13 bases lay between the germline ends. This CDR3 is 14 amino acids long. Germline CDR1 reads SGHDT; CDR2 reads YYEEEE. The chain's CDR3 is CASSARLDTYEQYF. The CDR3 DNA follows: TGTGCCAGCAGCGCCCGCCTAGACACCTACGAGCAGTACTTC.

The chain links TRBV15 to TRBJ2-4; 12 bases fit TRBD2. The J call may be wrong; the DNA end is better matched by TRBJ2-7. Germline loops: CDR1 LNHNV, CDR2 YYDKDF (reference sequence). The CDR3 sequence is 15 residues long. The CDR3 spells CATSTRTSGTDEQYF. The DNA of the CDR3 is TGTGCCACCAGCACCCGGACTAGCGGGACCGACGAGCAGTACTTC.

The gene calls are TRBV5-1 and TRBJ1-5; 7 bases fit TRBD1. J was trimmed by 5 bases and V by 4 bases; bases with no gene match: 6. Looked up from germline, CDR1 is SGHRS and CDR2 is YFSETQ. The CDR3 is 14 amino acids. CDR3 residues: CASSLRQGDQPQHF. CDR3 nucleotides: TGCGCCAGCAGCCTACGACAGGGAGATCAGCCCCAGCATTTT.

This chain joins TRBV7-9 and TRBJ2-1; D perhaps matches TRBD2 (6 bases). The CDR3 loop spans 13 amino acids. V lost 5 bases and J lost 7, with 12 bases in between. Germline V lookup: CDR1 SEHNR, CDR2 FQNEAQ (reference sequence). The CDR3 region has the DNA TGTGCCAGCAGCCCCCCGACTAGGAATGAGCAGTTCTTC. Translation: CASSPPTRNEQFF.

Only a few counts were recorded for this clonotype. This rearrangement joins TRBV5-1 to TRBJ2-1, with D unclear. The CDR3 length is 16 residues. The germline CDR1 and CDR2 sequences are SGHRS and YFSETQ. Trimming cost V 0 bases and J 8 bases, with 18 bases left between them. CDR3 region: CASSLAVSRISDEQFF. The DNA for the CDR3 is TGCGCCAGCAGCTTGGCTGTTAGCAGGATTTCGGATGAGCAGTTCTTC.

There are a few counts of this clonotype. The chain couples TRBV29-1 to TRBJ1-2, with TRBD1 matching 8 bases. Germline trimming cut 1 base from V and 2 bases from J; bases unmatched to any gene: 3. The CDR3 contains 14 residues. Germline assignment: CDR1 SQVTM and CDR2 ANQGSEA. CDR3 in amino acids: CSVEGGQGNYGYTF. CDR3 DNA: TGCAGCGTTGAAGGAGGACAGGGCAACTATGGCTACACCTTC.

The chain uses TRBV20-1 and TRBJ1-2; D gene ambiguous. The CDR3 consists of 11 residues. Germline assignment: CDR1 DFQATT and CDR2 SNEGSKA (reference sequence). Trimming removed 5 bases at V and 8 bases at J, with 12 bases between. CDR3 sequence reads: CSAPRSGGYTF. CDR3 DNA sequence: TGCAGTGCTCCCCGATCGGGCGGCTACACCTTC.

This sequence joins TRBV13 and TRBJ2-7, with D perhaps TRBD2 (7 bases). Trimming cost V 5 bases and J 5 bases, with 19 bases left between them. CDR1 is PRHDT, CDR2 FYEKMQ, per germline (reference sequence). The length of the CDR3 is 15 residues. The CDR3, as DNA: TGTGCCAGCAGCAGGGCGGGGCGGGGGCGCGACGAGCAGTACTTC. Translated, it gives CASSRAGRGRDEQYF.

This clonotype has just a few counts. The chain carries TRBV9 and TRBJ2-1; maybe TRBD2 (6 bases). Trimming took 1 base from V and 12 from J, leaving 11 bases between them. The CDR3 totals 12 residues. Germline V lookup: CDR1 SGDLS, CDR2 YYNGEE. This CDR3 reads CASSVNGGAQFF. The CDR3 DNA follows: TGTGCCAGCAGCGTAAACGGCGGGGCGCAGTTCTTC.

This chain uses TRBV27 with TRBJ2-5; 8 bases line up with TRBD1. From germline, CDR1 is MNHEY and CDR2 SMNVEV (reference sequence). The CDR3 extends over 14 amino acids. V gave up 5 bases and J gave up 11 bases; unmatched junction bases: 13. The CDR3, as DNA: TGTGCCAGCAGTATGAGGACAGGGCGCGGAGAGCAGTACTTC. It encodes CASSMRTGRGEQYF.

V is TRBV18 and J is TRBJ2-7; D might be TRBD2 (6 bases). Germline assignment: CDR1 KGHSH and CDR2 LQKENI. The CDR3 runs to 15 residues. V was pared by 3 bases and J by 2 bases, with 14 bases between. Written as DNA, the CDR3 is TGTGCCAGCTCACCGTTCGGGGACTCCACCTACGAGCAGTACTTC. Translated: CASSPFGDSTYEQYF.

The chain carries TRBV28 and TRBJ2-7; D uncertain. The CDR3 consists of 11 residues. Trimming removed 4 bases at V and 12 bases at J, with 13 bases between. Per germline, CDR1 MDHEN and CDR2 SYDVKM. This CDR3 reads CASSSRETRYF. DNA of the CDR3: TGTGCCAGCAGTTCGAGAGAGACCCGGTACTTC.

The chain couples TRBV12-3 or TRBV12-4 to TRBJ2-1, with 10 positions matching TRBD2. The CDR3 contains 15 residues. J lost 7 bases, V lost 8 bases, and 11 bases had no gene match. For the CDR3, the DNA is TGTGCCAGCGGGGTAGCGGGGGGCTCAAGAAATGAGCAGTTCTTC. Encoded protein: CASGVAGGSRNEQFF.

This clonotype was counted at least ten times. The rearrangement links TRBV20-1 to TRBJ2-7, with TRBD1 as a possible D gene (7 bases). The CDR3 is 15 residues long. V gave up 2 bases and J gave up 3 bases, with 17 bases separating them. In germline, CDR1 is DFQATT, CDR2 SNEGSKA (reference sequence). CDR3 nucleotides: TGCAGTGCTAGACGGGCGGAGGGGGCTGGCTACGAGCAGTACTTC. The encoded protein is CSARRAEGAGYEQYF.

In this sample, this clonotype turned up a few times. Here the CDR3 DNA reads TGCAGCGTTGGAGGTTCGGGACAGACATACACTGAAGCTTTCTTT. This translates into CSVGGSGQTYTEAFF. This sequence joins TRBV29-1 and TRBJ1-1, with 7 bases fitting TRBD1. The V and J ends lost 4 bases and 3 bases, in that order; junction bases with no gene match: 11. Germline assignment: CDR1 SQVTM and CDR2 ANQGSEA. The CDR3 sequence is 15 residues long.

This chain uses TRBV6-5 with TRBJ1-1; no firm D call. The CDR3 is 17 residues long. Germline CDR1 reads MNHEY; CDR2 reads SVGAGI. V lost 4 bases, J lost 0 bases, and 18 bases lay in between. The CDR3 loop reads CASSSRLIGSVNTEAFF. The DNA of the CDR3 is TGTGCCAGCAGTTCTCGTTTAATTGGGTCGGTGAACACTGAAGCTTTCTTT.

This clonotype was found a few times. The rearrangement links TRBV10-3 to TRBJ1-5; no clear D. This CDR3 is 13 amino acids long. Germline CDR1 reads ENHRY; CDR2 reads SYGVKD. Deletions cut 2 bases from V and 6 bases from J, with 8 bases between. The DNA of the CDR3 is TGTGCCATCAGTGAGGGACCGAGTCAGCCCCAGCATTTT. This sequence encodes CAISEGPSQPQHF.

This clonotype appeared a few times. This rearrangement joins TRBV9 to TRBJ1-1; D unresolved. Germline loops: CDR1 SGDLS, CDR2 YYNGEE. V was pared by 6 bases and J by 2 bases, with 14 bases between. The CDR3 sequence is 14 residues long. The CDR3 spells CASNRDGLNTEAFF. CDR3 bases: TGTGCCAGCAACCGGGATGGGTTAAACACTGAAGCTTTCTTT. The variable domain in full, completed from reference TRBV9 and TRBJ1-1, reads DSGVTQTPKHLITATGQRVTLRCSPRSGDLSVYWYQQSLDQGLQFLIQYYNGEERAKGNILERFSAQQFPDLHSELNLSSLELGDSALYFCASNRDGLNTEAFFGQGTRLTVV.

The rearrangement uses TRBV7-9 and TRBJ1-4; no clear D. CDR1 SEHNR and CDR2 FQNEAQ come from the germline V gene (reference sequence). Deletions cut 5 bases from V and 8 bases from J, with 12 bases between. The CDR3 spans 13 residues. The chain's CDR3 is CASSRRTNEKLFF. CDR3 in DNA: TGTGCCAGCAGCCGCCGGACGAACGAAAAACTGTTTTTT.

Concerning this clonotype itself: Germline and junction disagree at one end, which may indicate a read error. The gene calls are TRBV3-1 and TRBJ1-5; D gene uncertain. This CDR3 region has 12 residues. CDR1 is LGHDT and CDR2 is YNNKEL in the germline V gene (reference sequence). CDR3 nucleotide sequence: TGTGCCGGCAGCCAAGGAGGTCAGCCCCAGCATTTT. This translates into CAGSQGGQPQHF.

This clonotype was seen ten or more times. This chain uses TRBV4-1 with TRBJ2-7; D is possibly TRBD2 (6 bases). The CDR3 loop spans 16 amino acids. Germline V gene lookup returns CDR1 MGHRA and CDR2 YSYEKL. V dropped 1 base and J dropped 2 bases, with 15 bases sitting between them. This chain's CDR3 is CASSQVYTSRPYEQYF. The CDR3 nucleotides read TGCGCCAGCAGCCAAGTCTATACTAGCAGGCCCTACGAGCAGTACTTC.

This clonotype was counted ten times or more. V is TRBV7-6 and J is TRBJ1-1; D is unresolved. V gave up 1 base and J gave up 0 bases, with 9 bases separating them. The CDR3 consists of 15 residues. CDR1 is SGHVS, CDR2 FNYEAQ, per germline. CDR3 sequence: CASSLEVGLNTEAFF. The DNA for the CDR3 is TGTGCCAGCAGCTTAGAGGTCGGATTGAACACTGAAGCTTTCTTT. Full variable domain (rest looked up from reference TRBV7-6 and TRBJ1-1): GAGVSQSPRYKVTKRGQDVALRCDPISGHVSLYWYRQALGQGPEFLTYFNYEAQQDKSGLPNDRFSAERPEGSISTLTIQRTEQRDSAMYRCASSLEVGLNTEAFFGQGTRLTVV.

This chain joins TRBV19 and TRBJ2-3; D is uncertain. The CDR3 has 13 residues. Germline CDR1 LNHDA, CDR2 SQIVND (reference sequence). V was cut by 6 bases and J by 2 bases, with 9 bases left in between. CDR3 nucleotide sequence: TGTGCCAGTAGGCCCTTGATCACAGATACGCAGTATTTT. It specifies CASRPLITDTQYF.

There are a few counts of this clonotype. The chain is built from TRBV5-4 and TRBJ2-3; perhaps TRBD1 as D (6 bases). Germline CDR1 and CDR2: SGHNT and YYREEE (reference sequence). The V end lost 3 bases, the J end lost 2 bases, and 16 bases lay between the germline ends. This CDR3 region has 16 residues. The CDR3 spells CASSSPDSRTTDTQYF. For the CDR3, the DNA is TGTGCCAGCAGCTCTCCGGACAGTAGAACCACAGATACGCAGTATTTT. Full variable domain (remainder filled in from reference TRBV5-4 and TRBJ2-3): ETGVTQSPTHLIKTRGQQVTLRCSSQSGHNTVSWYQQALGQGPQFIFQYYREEENGRGNFPPRFSGLQFPNYSSELNVNALELDDSALYLCASSSPDSRTTDTQYFGPGTRLTVL.

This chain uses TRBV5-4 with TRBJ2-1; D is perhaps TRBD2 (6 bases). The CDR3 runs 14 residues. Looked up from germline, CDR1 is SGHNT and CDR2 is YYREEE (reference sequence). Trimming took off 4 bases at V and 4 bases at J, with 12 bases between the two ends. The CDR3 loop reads CASSLASAYNEQFF. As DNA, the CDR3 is TGTGCCAGCAGCCTTGCTAGCGCTTACAATGAGCAGTTCTTC.

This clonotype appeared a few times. CDR3 sequence (DNA): TGTGCCAGCGGACAGGAAGGCGCTGAAGCTTTCTTT. As protein: CASGQEGAEAFF. This chain joins TRBV12-3 or TRBV12-4 and TRBJ1-1, with TRBD1 matching 7 bases. The CDR3 has 12 amino acids. J was trimmed by 6 bases and V by 8 bases; bases with no gene match: 6.

In nucleotides, the CDR3 is TGTGCCAGCAGTGAATGGGGCGGAGGGGCCTCGGGTGAAAAACTGTTTTTT. It is translated as CASSEWGGGASGEKLFF. The chain carries TRBV25-1 and TRBJ1-4; weak D call: TRBD1 (5 bases). Trimming took off 1 base at V and 7 bases at J, with 19 bases between the two ends. Looked up from germline, CDR1 is MGHDK and CDR2 is SYGVNS. The CDR3 consists of 17 residues.

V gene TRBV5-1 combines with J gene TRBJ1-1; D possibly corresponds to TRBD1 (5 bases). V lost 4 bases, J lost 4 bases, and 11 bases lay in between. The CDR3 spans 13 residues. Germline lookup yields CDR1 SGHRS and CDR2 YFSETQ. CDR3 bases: TGCGCCAGCAGCCCGGAGAGGGGCACTGAAGCTTTCTTT. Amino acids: CASSPERGTEAFF.

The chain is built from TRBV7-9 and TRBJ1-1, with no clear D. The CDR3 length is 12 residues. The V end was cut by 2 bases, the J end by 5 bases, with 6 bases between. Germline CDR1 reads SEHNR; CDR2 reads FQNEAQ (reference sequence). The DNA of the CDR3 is TGTGCCAGCAGCTTACAGGAAACTGAAGCTTTCTTT. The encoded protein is CASSLQETEAFF. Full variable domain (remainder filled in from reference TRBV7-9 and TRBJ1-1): DTGVSQNPRHKITKRGQNVTFRCDPISEHNRLYWYRQTLGQGPEFLTYFQNEAQLEKSRLLSDRFSAERPKGSFSTLEIQRTEQGDSAMYLCASSLQETEAFFGQGTRLTVV.